This TCR beta chain was captured in a study of blood T cell repertoires in COVID-19. Whole-study context: In each case, the material was cDNA or gDNA derived from T cells, B-cell-depleted T cells, or PBMCs.

Method: immunoSEQ multiplex PCR; TCRdb's copy keeps in-frame clones and lacks some. This sample has 200,000 or so clones; 70% to 85% occur once, and the top ten carry 6.9%. V was shortened by 1 base and J by 5 bases, with 11 bases between the two germline ends. The CDR3 covers 14 residues. Per the germline V gene, CDR1 is LGHDT and CDR2 is YNNKEL (reference sequence). The rearrangement joins TRBV3-1 (or the pseudogene TRBV3-2) to TRBJ2-5; perhaps TRBD2 as D (6 bases). The TCR originated in a human donor with acute or convalescent COVID-19. The donor label of this sample is uncertain. The sample taken for sequencing was peripheral blood. The chain's CDR3 is CASSQGGIGETQYF. The CDR3 nucleotides are TGTGCCAGCAGCCAAGGCGGGATAGGGGAGACCCAGTACTTC.